The 25 T cell receptor beta chains given below trace back to one sample, sequenced in a study of cytomegalovirus exposure and HLA in healthy donors. The primer mix had 60 Vbeta and 13 Jbeta primers. The repertoire was sequenced with immunoSEQ multiplex PCR; TCRdb's copy has only in-frame clones and lacks some. This sample carries roughly 110,000 clones, 82% of them seen once, and the ten largest clones take about a fifth. The source material was PBMCs. The origin of the receptors is a man aged 30 to 45 in good health and CMV-seropositive.

V usage is TRBV11-3 and J usage is TRBJ2-5, with D maybe TRBD2 (6 bases). Germline loops: CDR1 SGHNT, CDR2 YENEEA. The CDR3 consists of 15 residues. Trimming pared 5 bases from V and 5 bases from J, leaving 18 bases between. The CDR3 sequence: CASSPRDSGRETQYF. CDR3 in DNA: TGTGCCAGCAGCCCTAGGGACTCGGGACGGGAGACCCAGTACTTC. Looking up the rest from reference TRBV11-3 and TRBJ2-5 gives the full variable domain: EAGVVQSPRYKIIEKKQPVAFWCNPISGHNTLYWYLQNLGQGPELLIRYENEEAVDDSQLPKDRFSAERLKGVDSTLKIQPAELGDSAVYLCASSPRDSGRETQYFGPGTRLLVL.

This clone has just one count. J is TRBJ1-1 and V is TRBV6-5; perhaps TRBD1 as D (6 bases). This CDR3 has 15 amino acids. Deletions cut 6 bases from V and 3 bases from J, with 17 bases between. Germline loops: CDR1 MNHEY, CDR2 SVGAGI. CDR3 sequence (DNA): TGTGCCAGCAGCCCCGGCGGGGGCGGGGACACTGAAGCTTTCTTT. Amino acids: CASSPGGGGDTEAFF.

The rearrangement links TRBV10-3 to TRBJ2-1; 7 bases match TRBD1. The CDR3 length is 16 residues. V shed 0 bases, J shed 6 bases, and the junction held 8 bases outside the gene matches. Germline V gives CDR1 ENHRY, CDR2 SYGVKD. CDR3 sequence (DNA): TGTGCCATCAGTGAGTCTACAGGGGCTTCTGGCAATGAGCAGTTCTTC. It specifies CAISESTGASGNEQFF.

This sequence joins TRBV6-5 and TRBJ2-2; TRBD1 agrees at 7 bases. The ends lost 6 bases at V and 7 bases at J; junction bases unmatched: 8. The CDR3 has 14 residues. Germline CDR1 MNHEY, CDR2 SVGAGI. The CDR3 DNA reads as TGTGCCAGCAGGGGGACAGTGAGGGGCGGGGAGCTGTTTTTT. As protein: CASRGTVRGGELFF.

The chain joins TRBV7-3 to TRBJ2-3; 9 bases match TRBD1. There are 17 residues in the CDR3. Germline assignment: CDR1 SGHTA and CDR2 FQGTGA. V lost 1 base, J lost 5 bases, and 10 bases stayed unmatched. CDR3 nucleotides: TGTGCCAGCAGCTTAAGACGGGTGACAGGGGGAGGAGATACGCAGTATTTT. Translated: CASSLRRVTGGGDTQYF.

The chain combines TRBV27 with TRBJ2-4, with D perhaps matching TRBD2 (5 bases). V was trimmed by 3 bases and J by 8 bases, leaving 11 bases between them. This CDR3 region has 13 residues. Germline assignment: CDR1 MNHEY and CDR2 SMNVEV (reference sequence). The CDR3 spells CASSFAGRDIQYF. Written as DNA, the CDR3 is TGTGCCAGCAGTTTCGCGGGTCGTGACATTCAGTACTTC.

The chain employs TRBV28 and TRBJ2-2, with a weak D call TRBD1 (6 bases). From germline, CDR1 is MDHEN and CDR2 SYDVKM. V gave up 8 bases and J gave up 5 bases, with 18 bases separating them. The CDR3 extends over 15 amino acids. CDR3 sequence: CASGVRGHITGELFF. The CDR3 DNA reads TGTGCCAGCGGGGTTCGGGGACACATAACCGGGGAGCTGTTTTTT.

The genes are TRBV19 and TRBJ2-7, with 8 bases fitting TRBD1. The CDR3 length is 13 residues. Germline V gene sequence: CDR1 LNHDA, CDR2 SQIVND (reference sequence). V lost 6 bases and J lost 5; bases outside the gene matches: 6. The CDR3 DNA is TGTGCCAGTAGCGACAGGGGCCCCCACGAGCAGTACTTC. This gives the protein CASSDRGPHEQYF. The entire variable domain, with the rest obtained from reference TRBV19 and TRBJ2-7, is as follows: DGGITQSPKYLFRKEGQNVTLSCEQNLNHDAMYWYRQDPGQGLRLIYYSQIVNDFQKGDIAEGYSVSREKKESFPLTVTSAQKNPTAFYLCASSDRGPHEQYFGPGTRLTVT.

The chain joins TRBV7-9 to TRBJ2-7; 7 bases map to TRBD1. Germline V gene data show CDR1 as SEHNR and CDR2 as FQNEAQ (reference sequence). V dropped 2 bases and J dropped 5; count of bases not matched to a gene: 3. This CDR3 comprises 13 residues. The CDR3 region is CASSLQGVDEQYV. CDR3 DNA sequence: TGTGCCAGCAGCTTACAGGGGGTCGACGAGCAGTACGTC.

The chain is built from TRBV9 and TRBJ1-2; tentatively, D is TRBD1 (6 bases). Germline CDR1 reads SGDLS; CDR2 reads YYNGEE. The CDR3 covers 14 residues. Trimming cost V 0 bases and J 3 bases, with 9 bases left between them. The CDR3 protein is CASSVAPGDYGYTF. The DNA of the CDR3 is TGTGCCAGCAGCGTAGCACCAGGGGACTATGGCTACACCTTC.

In its sample, this clone was seen a few times. V and J are TRBV20-1 and TRBJ1-2; no reliable D call. V was trimmed by 6 bases and J by 8 bases, leaving 13 bases between them. Germline assignment: CDR1 DFQATT and CDR2 SNEGSKA (reference sequence). The CDR3 contains 11 residues. Here the CDR3 reads CSAPRGWGYTF. DNA of the CDR3: TGCAGTGCCCCAAGAGGGTGGGGCTACACCTTC.

V usage is TRBV9 and J usage is TRBJ1-1; no definite D call. Per the germline V gene, CDR1 is SGDLS and CDR2 is YYNGEE. The CDR3 has 14 residues. Trimming shortened V by 0 bases and J by 3 bases, and 9 bases separated the two germline ends. CDR3 sequence reads: CASSVVSADTEAFF. The CDR3 bases are TGTGCCAGCAGCGTAGTCAGCGCGGACACTGAAGCTTTCTTT.

This clone came up a few times. This sequence joins TRBV5-6 and TRBJ1-2, with 7 bases aligning to TRBD1. J gave up 6 bases and V 4 bases, and 6 bases lay outside the gene matches. The CDR3 extends over 13 amino acids. CDR1 is SGHDT, CDR2 YYEEEE, per germline. CDR3 loop: CASSQQGRNGYTF. DNA for the CDR3: TGTGCCAGCAGCCAACAGGGGAGAAATGGCTACACCTTC.

In DNA form, the CDR3 reads TGTGCCAGCAGCTCCCAGGGTTCGGAATCACCCCTCCACTTT. It specifies CASSSQGSESPLHF. V gene TRBV7-3 combines with J gene TRBJ1-6, with a possible D match to TRBD1 (5 bases). CDR3 length: 14 amino acids. V was cut by 4 bases and J by 10 bases, with 14 bases left in between. The germline V gene encodes CDR1 SGHTA and CDR2 FQGTGA.

This clone was seen only once. This chain links TRBV28 with TRBJ1-1; D not resolved. The CDR3 spans 13 residues. V dropped 7 bases and J dropped 5 bases, with 14 bases sitting between them. The germline V gene has CDR1 MDHEN and CDR2 SYDVKM. This CDR3 is CASISGVGTEAFF. CDR3 bases: TGTGCCAGCATTTCGGGAGTGGGAACTGAAGCTTTCTTT.

The CDR3, as DNA: TGTGCCAGCAGCTTAACAGGTCCCACTGAAGCTTTCTTT. Its protein is CASSLTGPTEAFF. J is TRBJ1-1 and V is TRBV7-8, with D possibly matching TRBD1 (5 bases). Deletions cut 2 bases from V and 4 bases from J, with 8 bases between. The CDR3 contains 13 residues. Germline CDR1 is SGHVS and CDR2 is FQNEAQ.

This clone was seen once. The CDR3 region is CASSGPGQGGYEQYF. CDR3 DNA: TGTGCCAGCAGTGGGCCGGGACAGGGAGGCTACGAGCAGTACTTC. The chain recombines TRBV28 with TRBJ2-7; 9 bases line up with TRBD1. CDR3 size: 15 residues. J was trimmed by 3 bases and V by 5 bases; bases with no gene match: 8. Germline-derived CDR1 and CDR2 are MDHEN and SYDVKM.

V and J are TRBV19 and TRBJ2-1; 9 bases agree with TRBD2. CDR1 and CDR2 (germline): LNHDA, SQIVND (reference sequence). V lost 3 bases and J lost 9; bases outside the gene matches: 15. This CDR3 has 17 residues. The CDR3 region has the DNA TGTGCCAGTAGTATCTTCTCGCGGGAGGGCCGGTACGTTGAGCAGTTCTTC. Protein product: CASSIFSREGRYVEQFF.

The V and J genes are TRBV29-1 and TRBJ1-2; 8 bases fit TRBD1. The CDR3 has 13 amino acids. Germline loops: CDR1 SQVTM, CDR2 ANQGSEA. The V gene end was trimmed by 7 bases and the J gene end by 4 bases; junction bases not matched to a gene: 8. CDR3 bases: TGCAGCGCCGGAACGGGACAGGTCTATGGCTACACCTTC. As protein: CSAGTGQVYGYTF. The entire variable domain, with the rest obtained from reference TRBV29-1 and TRBJ1-2, is as follows: SAVISQKPSRDICQRGTSLTIQCQVDSQVTMMFWYRQQPGQSLTLIATANQGSEATYESGFVIDKFPISRPNLTFSTLTVSNMSPEDSSIYLCSAGTGQVYGYTFGSGTRLTVV.

The chain combines TRBV2 with TRBJ2-3; D not resolved. Germline CDR1 reads SNHLY; CDR2 reads FYNNEI. The CDR3 loop spans 12 amino acids. V lost 8 bases, J lost 4 bases, and 10 bases lay in between. Here the CDR3 reads CASLRSADTQYF. DNA for the CDR3: TGTGCCAGCCTAAGAAGCGCAGATACGCAGTATTTT.

This clone was found a few times. The chain links TRBV1 to TRBJ2-5; TRBD2, the table's D call, lacks a check against the DNA. TRBV1 represents a pseudogene. This CDR3 region has 17 residues. This CDR3 is CTSSPSRSGRRQETQYF. The CDR3 coding sequence is TGCACCAGCAGCCCGTCGAGGAGCGGGAGGCGCCAAGAGACCCAGTACTTC.

In its sample, this clone was seen once. The genes are TRBV27 and TRBJ1-5, with 7 nucleotides matching TRBD1. Germline CDR1 reads MNHEY; CDR2 reads SMNVEV (reference sequence). The CDR3 loop spans 16 amino acids. V lost 2 bases and J lost 2; bases outside the gene matches: 6. The CDR3 reads CASSLRQGVGNQPQHF. The CDR3 DNA follows: TGTGCCAGCAGTTTAAGACAGGGTGTGGGCAATCAGCCCCAGCATTTT.

J is TRBJ2-7 and V is TRBV23-1, with D tentatively TRBD1 (5 bases). TRBV23-1 is an open reading frame whose function is uncertain. This CDR3 region has 17 residues. V was cut by 0 bases and J by 3 bases, with 18 bases left in between. The CDR3 nucleotides read TGCGCCAGCAGTCAATCCGTGGGCCCAGGGCAGTTCTACGAGCAGTACGTC. It yields the protein CASSQSVGPGQFYEQYV.

The rearrangement uses TRBV5-1 and TRBJ2-1, with TRBD2 identical over 11 bases. Trimming cost V 0 bases and J 4 bases; bases outside gene matches: 0. The CDR3 consists of 15 residues. The germline CDR1 and CDR2 sequences are SGHRS and YFSETQ. The CDR3 sequence: CASSLVAGGYNEQFF. CDR3 bases: TGCGCCAGCAGCTTGGTAGCGGGGGGGTACAATGAGCAGTTCTTC. Together with reference TRBV5-1 and TRBJ2-1, the CDR3 gives the full variable domain: KAGVTQTPRYLIKTRGQQVTLSCSPISGHRSVSWYQQTPGQGLQFLFEYFSETQRNKGNFPGRFSGRQFSNSRSEMNVSTLELGDSALYLCASSLVAGGYNEQFFGPGTRLTVL.

A note on this clone: At one boundary the junction diverges from the germline segment, which might be a read error. The chain combines TRBV10-3 with TRBJ2-6, with a possible D match to TRBD2 (7 bases). The CDR3 totals 14 residues. Germline-derived CDR1 and CDR2 are ENHRY and SYGVKD. The CDR3 sequence is CATEGGAGANVRTF. In DNA form, the CDR3 reads TGTGCCACCGAAGGGGGGGCTGGGGCCAACGTCCGGACTTTC.